This TCR beta chain is drawn from a study of cytomegalovirus exposure and HLA in healthy donors. This CDR3 comprises 14 residues. The V and J ends lost 5 bases and 5 bases respectively, with 15 bases between them. Germline V gene sequence: CDR1 SGHAT, CDR2 FQNNGV. Whole-study results and caveats: Associated with HLA alleles at 0.05 false discovery rate in a later analysis were about 17,000 TCR beta sequences.

60 Vbeta and 13 Jbeta primers were used in PCR. Clones were sequenced by immunoSEQ multiplex PCR, and TCRdb holds only the in-frame ones, with some missing. The sample has about 97,000 clones; about 81% are singletons. This clone was observed a handful of times. Its target is not known. This rearrangement joins TRBV11-2 to TRBJ2-5, with D tentatively TRBD2 (6 bases). Sequenced material: PBMCs. The receptor comes from a middle-aged man in good health and CMV-seropositive. CDR3 sequence: CASSPTGSLETQYF. The CDR3 DNA reads as TGTGCCAGCAGCCCAACCGGGAGTTTGGAGACCCAGTACTTC.